What follows describes a single T cell receptor (beta chain). What it recognizes is unknown. TCRdb's table, derived via immunoSEQ multiplex PCR, lists solely in-frame clones and lacks some. Of tens of thousands of clones in the sample, about 88% were seen once. This sample is part of a study of OX40 agonist ivuxolimab in advanced cancers. Points from the study as a whole: No determination was made of the antigen specificity of the expanded peripheral T cells. There was clonal expansion of CD4+ and CD8+ blood T cells by week 6 at 0.1 to 3.0 mg/kg. Expanded clones tended on average to be more numerous among CD8+ T cells than CD4+.

This CDR3 is 15 amino acids long. Trimming pared 4 bases from V and 3 bases from J, leaving 14 bases between. Germline CDR1 is SGHKS and CDR2 is YYEKEE (reference sequence). This receptor was obtained from an adult with an advanced solid tumor such as melanoma, head and neck, liver or kidney cancer. The sample was CD4+ or CD8+ T cells sorted from blood, taken in a trial of the OX40 agonist ivuxolimab. The V and J genes are TRBV5-5 and TRBJ1-5, with D tentatively TRBD1 (5 bases). CDR3 DNA: TGTGCCAGCAGCCTCAGCAGGGATATCAATCAGCCCCAGCATTTT. Translation: CASSLSRDINQPQHF.